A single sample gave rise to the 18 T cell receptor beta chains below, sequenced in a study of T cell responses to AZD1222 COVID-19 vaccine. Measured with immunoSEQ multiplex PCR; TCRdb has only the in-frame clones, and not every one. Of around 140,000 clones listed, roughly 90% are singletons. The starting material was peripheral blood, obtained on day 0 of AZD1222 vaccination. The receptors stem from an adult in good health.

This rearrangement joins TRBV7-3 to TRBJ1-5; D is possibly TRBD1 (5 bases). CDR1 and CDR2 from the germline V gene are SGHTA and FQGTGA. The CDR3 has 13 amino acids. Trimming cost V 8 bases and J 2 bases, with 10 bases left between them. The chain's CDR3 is CASGTRGNQPQHF. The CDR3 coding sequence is TGTGCCAGCGGGACCCGTGGCAATCAGCCCCAGCATTTT.

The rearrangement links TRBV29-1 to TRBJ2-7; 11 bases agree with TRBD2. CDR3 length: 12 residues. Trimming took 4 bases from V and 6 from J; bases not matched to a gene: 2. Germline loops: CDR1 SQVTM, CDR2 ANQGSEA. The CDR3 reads CSVVGLAGEQYF. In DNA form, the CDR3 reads TGCAGCGTTGTTGGACTAGCGGGCGAGCAGTACTTC.

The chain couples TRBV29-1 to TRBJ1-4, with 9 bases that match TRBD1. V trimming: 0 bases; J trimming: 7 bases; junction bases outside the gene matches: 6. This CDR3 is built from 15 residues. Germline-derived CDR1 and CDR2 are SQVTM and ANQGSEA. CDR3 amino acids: CSVEDWGQGREKLFF. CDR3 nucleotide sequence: TGCAGCGTTGAAGATTGGGGACAGGGTCGTGAAAAACTGTTTTTT.

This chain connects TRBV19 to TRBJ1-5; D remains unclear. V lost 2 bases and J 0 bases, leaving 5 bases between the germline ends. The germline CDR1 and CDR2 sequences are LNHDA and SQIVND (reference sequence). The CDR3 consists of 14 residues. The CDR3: CASSILYSNQPQHF. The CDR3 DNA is TGTGCCAGTAGTATACTGTATAGCAATCAGCCCCAGCATTTT. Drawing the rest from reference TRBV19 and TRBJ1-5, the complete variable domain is DGGITQSPKYLFRKEGQNVTLSCEQNLNHDAMYWYRQDPGQGLRLIYYSQIVNDFQKGDIAEGYSVSREKKESFPLTVTSAQKNPTAFYLCASSILYSNQPQHFGDGTRLSIL.

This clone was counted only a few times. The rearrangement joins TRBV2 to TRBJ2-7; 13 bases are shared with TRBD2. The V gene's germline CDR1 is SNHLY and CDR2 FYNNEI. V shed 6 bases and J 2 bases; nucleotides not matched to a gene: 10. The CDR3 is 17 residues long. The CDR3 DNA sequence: TGTGCCAGCAGATCAAGACTAGCGGGGGGCCTACCCTACGAGCAGTACTTC. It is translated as CASRSRLAGGLPYEQYF.

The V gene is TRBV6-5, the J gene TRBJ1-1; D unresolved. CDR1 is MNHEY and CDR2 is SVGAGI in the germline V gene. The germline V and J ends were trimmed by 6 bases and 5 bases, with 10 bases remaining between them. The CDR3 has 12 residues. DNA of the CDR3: TGTGCCAGCAGATCGGCCGGGACTGAAGCTTTCTTT. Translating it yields CASRSAGTEAFF.

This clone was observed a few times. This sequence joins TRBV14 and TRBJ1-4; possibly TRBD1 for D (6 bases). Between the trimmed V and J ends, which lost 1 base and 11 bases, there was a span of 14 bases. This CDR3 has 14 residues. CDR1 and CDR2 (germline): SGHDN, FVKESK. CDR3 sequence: CASSQAWIGGKLFF. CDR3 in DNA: TGTGCCAGCAGCCAAGCTTGGATAGGGGGGAAACTGTTTTTT.

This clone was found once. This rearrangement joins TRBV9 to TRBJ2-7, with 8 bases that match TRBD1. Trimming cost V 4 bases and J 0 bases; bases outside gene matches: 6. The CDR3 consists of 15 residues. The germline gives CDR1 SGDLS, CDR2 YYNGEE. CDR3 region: CASSFGQGTSYEQYF. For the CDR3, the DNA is TGTGCCAGCAGCTTCGGACAGGGTACCTCCTACGAGCAGTACTTC. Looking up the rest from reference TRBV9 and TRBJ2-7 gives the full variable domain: DSGVTQTPKHLITATGQRVTLRCSPRSGDLSVYWYQQSLDQGLQFLIQYYNGEERAKGNILERFSAQQFPDLHSELNLSSLELGDSALYFCASSFGQGTSYEQYFGPGTRLTVT.

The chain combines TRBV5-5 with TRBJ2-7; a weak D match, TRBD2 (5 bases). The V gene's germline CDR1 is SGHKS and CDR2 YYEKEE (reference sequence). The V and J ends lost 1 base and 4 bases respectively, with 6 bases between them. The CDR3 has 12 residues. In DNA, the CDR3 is TGTGCCAGCAGCTTGACTAGGTACGAGCAGTACTTC. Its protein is CASSLTRYEQYF.

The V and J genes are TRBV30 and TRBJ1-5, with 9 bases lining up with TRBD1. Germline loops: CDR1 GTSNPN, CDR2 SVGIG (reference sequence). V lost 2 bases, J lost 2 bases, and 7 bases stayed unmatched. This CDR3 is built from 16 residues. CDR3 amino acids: CAWSRDRVAGNQPQHF. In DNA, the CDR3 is TGTGCCTGGAGTAGGGACAGGGTGGCTGGCAATCAGCCCCAGCATTTT.

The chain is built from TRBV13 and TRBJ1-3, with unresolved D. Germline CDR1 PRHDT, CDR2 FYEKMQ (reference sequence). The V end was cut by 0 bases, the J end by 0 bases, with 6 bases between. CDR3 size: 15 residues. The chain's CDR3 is CASSLGRPSGNTIYF. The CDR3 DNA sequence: TGTGCCAGCAGCTTAGGTCGGCCCTCTGGAAACACCATATATTTT. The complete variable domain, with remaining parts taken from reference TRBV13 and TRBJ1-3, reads AAGVIQSPRHLIKEKRETATLKCYPIPRHDTVYWYQQGPGQDPQFLISFYEKMQSDKGSIPDRFSAQQFSDYHSELNMSSLELGDSALYFCASSLGRPSGNTIYFGEGSWLTVV.

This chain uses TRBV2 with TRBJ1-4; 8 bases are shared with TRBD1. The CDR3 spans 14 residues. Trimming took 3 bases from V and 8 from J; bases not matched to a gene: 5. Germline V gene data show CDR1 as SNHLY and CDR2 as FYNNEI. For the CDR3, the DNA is TGTGCCAGCAGTGAGGACAGGGCGGGGGAAAAACTGTTTTTT. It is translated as CASSEDRAGEKLFF.

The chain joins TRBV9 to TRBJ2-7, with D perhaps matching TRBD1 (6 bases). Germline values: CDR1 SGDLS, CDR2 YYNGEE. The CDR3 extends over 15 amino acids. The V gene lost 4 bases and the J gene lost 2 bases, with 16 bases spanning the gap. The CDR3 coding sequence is TGTGCCAGCAGCCCCCCAGGAAGGGGGACCTACGAGCAGTACTTC. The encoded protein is CASSPPGRGTYEQYF.

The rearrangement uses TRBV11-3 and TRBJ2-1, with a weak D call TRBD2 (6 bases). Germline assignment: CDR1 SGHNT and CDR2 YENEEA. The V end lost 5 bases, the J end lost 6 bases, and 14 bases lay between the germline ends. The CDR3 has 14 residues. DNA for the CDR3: TGTGCCAGCAGCGCCCCGGGACTCTTCAATGAGCAGTTCTTC. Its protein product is CASSAPGLFNEQFF.

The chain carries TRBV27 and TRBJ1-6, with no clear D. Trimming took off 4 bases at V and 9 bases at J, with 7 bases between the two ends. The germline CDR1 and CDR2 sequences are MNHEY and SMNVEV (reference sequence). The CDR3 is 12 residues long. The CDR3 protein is CASSSGFSPLHF. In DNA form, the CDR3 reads TGTGCCAGCAGTTCTGGGTTTTCACCCCTCCACTTT.

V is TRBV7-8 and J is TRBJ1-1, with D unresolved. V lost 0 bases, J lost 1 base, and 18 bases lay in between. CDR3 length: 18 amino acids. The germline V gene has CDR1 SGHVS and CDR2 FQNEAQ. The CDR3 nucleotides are TGTGCCAGCAGCTTAGCGCATGGCAGAAGTAGTGGGAACACTGAAGCTTTCTTT. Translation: CASSLAHGRSSGNTEAFF.

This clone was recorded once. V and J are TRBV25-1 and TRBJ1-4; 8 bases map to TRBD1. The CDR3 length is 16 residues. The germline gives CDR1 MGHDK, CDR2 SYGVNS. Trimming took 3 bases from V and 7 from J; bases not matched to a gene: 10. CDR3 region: CASSDIGAGGGEKLFF. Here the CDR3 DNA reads TGTGCCAGCAGTGACATCGGGGCAGGGGGCGGTGAAAAACTGTTTTTT.

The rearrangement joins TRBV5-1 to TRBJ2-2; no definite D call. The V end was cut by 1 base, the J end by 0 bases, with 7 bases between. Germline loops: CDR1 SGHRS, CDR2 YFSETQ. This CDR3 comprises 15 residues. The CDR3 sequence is CASSLNPSNTGELFF. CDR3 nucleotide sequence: TGCGCCAGCAGCTTGAACCCCTCGAACACCGGGGAGCTGTTTTTT.